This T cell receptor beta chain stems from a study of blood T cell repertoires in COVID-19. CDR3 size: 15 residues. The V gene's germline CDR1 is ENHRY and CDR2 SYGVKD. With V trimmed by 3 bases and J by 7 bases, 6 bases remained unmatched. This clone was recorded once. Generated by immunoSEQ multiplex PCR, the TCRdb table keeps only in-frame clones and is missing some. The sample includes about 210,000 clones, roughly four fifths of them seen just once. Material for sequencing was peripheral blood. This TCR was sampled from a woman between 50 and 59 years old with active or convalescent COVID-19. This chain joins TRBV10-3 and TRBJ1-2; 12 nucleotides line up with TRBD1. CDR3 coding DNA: TGTGCCATCAGTGATCTTGGGACAGGGGGCCTTGGCTACACCTTC. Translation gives CAISDLGTGGLGYTF.